This T cell receptor (beta chain) was captured by sequencing in a study of Ad26.COV2.S vaccination and SARS-CoV-2 variants. Measured with immunoSEQ multiplex PCR; TCRdb has only the in-frame clones, and not every one. This sample has around 300,000 clones; around 88% occur once, and the top ten carry under 6%. Treatment in this sample: over 15 received Ad26.COV2.S at low or high dose, single or two shots; about 5 received placebo; per-sample allocation not given. Sampling happened 63 days after the first vaccine or placebo injection. Donation came from an adult in Boston who was aged 18-55 years. Participants' vaccine, an Ad26 vector, delivered Wuhan-strain SARS-CoV-2 spike. The receptor was derived from a person aged 18-60 years who received the Ad26.COV2.S COVID-19 vaccine or a placebo. Sequencing used peripheral blood, obtained in a trial of Ad26.COV2.S vaccine versus placebo.

The CDR3 nucleotides read TGTGCCAGCAGTTACTCGATGGTGGCAGGGGCCAACGTCCTGACTTTC. Translation: CASSYSMVAGANVLTF. The rearrangement links TRBV6-5 to TRBJ2-6, with D unresolved. The CDR3 runs 16 residues. The ends were cut back, 0 bases at V and 4 bases at J, with 10 bases in the middle. The germline V gene has CDR1 MNHEY and CDR2 SVGAGI.